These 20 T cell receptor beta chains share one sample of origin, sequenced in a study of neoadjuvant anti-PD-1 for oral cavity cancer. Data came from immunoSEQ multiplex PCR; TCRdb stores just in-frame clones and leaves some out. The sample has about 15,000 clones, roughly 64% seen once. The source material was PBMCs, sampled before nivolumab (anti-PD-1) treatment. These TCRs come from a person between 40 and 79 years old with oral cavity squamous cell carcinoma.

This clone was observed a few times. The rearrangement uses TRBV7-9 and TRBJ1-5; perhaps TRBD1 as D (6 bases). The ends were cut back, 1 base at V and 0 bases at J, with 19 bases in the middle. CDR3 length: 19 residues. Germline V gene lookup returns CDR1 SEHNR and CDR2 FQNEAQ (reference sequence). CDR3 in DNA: TGTGCCAGCAGCTTAGTACGGCCCTCTCCCAGGGGTAGCAATCAGCCCCAGCATTTT. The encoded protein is CASSLVRPSPRGSNQPQHF.

DNA for the CDR3: TGTGCCACCAGCAGGGAGGGACAGGGGTGGGAGCAGTACTTC. Amino acid sequence: CATSREGQGWEQYF. The chain carries TRBV15 and TRBJ2-7, with 10 bases matching TRBD1. The V and J ends lost 3 bases and 7 bases, in that order; junction bases with no gene match: 6. The germline V gene has CDR1 LNHNV and CDR2 YYDKDF (reference sequence). The CDR3 has 14 amino acids.

CDR3 in amino acids: CASNLDRGGKKLFF. CDR3 coding DNA: TGTGCCAGCAACTTAGACAGGGGAGGAAAAAAACTGTTTTTT. V and J are TRBV2 and TRBJ1-4; 8 nucleotides match TRBD1. J was trimmed by 9 bases and V by 7 bases; bases with no gene match: 10. CDR3 length: 14 residues. Germline CDR1 reads SNHLY; CDR2 reads FYNNEI. Based on the CDR3 plus reference TRBV2 and TRBJ1-4, the full variable domain is EPEVTQTPSHQVTQMGQEVILRCVPISNHLYFYWYRQILGQKVEFLVSFYNNEISEKSEIFDDQFSVERPDGSNFTLKIRSTKLEDSAMYFCASNLDRGGKKLFFGSGTQLSVL.

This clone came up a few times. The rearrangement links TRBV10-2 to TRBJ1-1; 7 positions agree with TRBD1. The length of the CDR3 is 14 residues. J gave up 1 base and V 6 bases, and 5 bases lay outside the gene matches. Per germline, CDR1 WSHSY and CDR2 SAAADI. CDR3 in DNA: TGCGCCAGCAGCGGACAGGCCGGGAACACTGAAGCTTTCTTT. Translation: CASSGQAGNTEAFF.

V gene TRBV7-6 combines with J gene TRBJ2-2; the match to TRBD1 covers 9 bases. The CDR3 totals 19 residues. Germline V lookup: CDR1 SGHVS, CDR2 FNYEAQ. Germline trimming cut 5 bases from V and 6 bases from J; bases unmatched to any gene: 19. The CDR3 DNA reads TGTGCCAGCAGCCGAGTACCGGCGGGGTCCGGGACAGGGTCCGGGGAGCTGTTTTTT. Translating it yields CASSRVPAGSGTGSGELFF.

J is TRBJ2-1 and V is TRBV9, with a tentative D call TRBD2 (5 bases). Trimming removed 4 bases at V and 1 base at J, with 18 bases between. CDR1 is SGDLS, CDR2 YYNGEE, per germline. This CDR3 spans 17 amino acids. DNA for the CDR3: TGTGCCAGCAGCCCCCGAAGGGTAGCGAGGTCCTACAATGAGCAGTTCTTC. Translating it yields CASSPRRVARSYNEQFF. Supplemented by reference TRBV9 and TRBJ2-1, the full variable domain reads DSGVTQTPKHLITATGQRVTLRCSPRSGDLSVYWYQQSLDQGLQFLIQYYNGEERAKGNILERFSAQQFPDLHSELNLSSLELGDSALYFCASSPRRVARSYNEQFFGPGTRLTVL.

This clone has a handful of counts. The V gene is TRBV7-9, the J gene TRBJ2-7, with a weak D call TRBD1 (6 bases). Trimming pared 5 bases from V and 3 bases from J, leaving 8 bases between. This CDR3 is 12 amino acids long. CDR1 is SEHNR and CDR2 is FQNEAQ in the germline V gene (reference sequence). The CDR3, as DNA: TGTGCCAGCAGCCGGACAGACTACGAGCAGTACTTC. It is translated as CASSRTDYEQYF.

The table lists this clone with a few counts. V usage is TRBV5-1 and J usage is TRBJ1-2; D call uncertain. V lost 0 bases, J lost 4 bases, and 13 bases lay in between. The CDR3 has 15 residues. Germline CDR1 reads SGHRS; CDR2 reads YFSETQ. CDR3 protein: CASSLDGRELYGYTF. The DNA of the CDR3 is TGCGCCAGCAGCTTGGATGGGAGAGAACTCTATGGCTACACCTTC. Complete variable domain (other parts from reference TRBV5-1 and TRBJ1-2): KAGVTQTPRYLIKTRGQQVTLSCSPISGHRSVSWYQQTPGQGLQFLFEYFSETQRNKGNFPGRFSGRQFSNSRSEMNVSTLELGDSALYLCASSLDGRELYGYTFGSGTRLTVV.

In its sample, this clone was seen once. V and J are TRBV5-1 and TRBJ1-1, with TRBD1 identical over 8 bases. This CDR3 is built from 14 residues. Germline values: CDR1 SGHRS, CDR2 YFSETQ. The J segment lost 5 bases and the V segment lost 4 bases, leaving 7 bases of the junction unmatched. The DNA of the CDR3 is TGCGCCAGCAGCGCAAGACAGGGGTTAACTGAAGCTTTCTTT. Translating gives CASSARQGLTEAFF.

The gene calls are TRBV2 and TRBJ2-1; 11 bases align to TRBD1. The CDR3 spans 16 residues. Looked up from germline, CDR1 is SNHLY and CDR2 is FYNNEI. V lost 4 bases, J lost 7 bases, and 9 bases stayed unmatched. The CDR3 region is CASSGFPGQGGNEQFF. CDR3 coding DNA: TGTGCCAGCAGTGGGTTCCCGGGACAGGGGGGAAATGAGCAGTTCTTC.

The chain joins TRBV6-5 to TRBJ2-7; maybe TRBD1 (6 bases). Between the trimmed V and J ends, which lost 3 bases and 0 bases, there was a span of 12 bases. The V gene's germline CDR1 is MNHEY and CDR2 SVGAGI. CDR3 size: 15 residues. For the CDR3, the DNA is TGTGCCAGCAGTTATTTACAGGGAAACTCCTACGAGCAGTACTTC. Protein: CASSYLQGNSYEQYF.

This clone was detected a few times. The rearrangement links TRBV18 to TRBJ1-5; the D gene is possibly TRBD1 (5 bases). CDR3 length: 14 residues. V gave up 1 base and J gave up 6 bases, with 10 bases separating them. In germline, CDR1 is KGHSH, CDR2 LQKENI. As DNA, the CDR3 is TGTGCCAGCTCACCACAGGGGTCGGGTCAGCCCCAGCATTTT. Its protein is CASSPQGSGQPQHF.

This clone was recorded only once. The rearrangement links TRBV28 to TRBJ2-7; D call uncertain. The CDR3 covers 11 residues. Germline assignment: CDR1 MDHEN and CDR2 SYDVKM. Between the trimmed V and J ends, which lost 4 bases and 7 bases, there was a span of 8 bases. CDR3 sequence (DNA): TGTGCCAGCAGTTCACCGTTAGAGCAGTACTTC. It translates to CASSSPLEQYF.

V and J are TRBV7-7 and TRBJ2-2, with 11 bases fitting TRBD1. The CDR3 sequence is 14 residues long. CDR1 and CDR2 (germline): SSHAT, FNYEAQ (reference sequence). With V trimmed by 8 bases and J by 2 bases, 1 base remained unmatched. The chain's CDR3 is CASGTGGNTGELFF. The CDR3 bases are TGTGCCAGCGGGACAGGGGGAAACACCGGGGAGCTGTTTTTT.

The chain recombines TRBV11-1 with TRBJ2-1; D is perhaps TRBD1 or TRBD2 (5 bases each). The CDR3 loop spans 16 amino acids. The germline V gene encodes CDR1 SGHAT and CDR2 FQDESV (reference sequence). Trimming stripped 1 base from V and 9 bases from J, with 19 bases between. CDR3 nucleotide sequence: TGTGCCAGCAGCTTAGAAGTGGGACCGTTGTCACGTGAGCAGTTCTTC. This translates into CASSLEVGPLSREQFF. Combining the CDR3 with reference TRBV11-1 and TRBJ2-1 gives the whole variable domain EAEVAQSPRYKITEKSQAVAFWCDPISGHATLYWYRQILGQGPELLVQFQDESVVDDSQLPKDRFSAERLKGVDSTLKIQPAELGDSAMYLCASSLEVGPLSREQFFGPGTRLTVL.

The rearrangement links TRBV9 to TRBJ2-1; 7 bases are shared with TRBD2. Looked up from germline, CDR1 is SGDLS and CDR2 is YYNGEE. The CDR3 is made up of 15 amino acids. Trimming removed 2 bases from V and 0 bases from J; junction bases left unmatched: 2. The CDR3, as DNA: TGTGCCAGCAGCGTCCGGGACTACTCCTACAATGAGCAGTTCTTC. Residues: CASSVRDYSYNEQFF.

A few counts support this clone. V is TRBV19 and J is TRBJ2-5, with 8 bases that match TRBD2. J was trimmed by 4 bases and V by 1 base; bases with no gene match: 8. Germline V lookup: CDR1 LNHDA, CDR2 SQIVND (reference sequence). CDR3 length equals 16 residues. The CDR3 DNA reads TGTGCCAGTAGTATAGGGTTAGCGGGGAAGGGAGAGACCCAGTACTTC. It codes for CASSIGLAGKGETQYF. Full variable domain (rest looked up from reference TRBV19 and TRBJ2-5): DGGITQSPKYLFRKEGQNVTLSCEQNLNHDAMYWYRQDPGQGLRLIYYSQIVNDFQKGDIAEGYSVSREKKESFPLTVTSAQKNPTAFYLCASSIGLAGKGETQYFGPGTRLLVL.

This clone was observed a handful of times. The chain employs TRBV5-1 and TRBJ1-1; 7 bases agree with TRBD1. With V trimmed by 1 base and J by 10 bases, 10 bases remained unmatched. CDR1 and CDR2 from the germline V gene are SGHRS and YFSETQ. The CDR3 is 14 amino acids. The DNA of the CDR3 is TGCGCCAGCAGCTTGACCGACAGGGTGGGTCGAGCTTTCTTT. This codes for CASSLTDRVGRAFF.

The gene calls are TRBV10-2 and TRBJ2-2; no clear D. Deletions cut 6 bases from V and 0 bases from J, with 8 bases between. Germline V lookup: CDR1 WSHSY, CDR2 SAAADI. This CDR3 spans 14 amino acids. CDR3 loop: CASSTTPNTGELFF. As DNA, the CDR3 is TGCGCCAGCAGCACGACGCCGAACACCGGGGAGCTGTTTTTT.

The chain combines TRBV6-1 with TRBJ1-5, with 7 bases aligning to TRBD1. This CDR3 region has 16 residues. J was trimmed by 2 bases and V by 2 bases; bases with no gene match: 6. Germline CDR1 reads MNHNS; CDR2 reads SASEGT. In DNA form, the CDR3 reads TGTGCCAGCAGTGAATACAGGGGAGTGGGCAATCAGCCCCAGCATTTT. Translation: CASSEYRGVGNQPQHF.